The 5 T cell receptor beta chains below were found in one sample sequenced in a study of cytomegalovirus exposure and HLA in healthy donors. Use of 60 Vbeta and 13 Jbeta primers characterized the PCR. Method: immunoSEQ multiplex PCR; TCRdb's copy keeps in-frame clones and lacks some. The table includes over 110,000 clones, approximately 80% detected once. The sequenced material came from PBMCs. The receptor set was obtained from a woman in her thirties or forties in good health and CMV-seropositive.

The chain is built from TRBV9 and TRBJ1-2; tentative D call: TRBD1 (5 bases). Germline assignment: CDR1 SGDLS and CDR2 YYNGEE. V lost 0 bases and J 2 bases, leaving 11 bases between the germline ends. This CDR3 region has 15 residues. CDR3 in DNA: TGTGCCAGCAGCGTAGGCCGGGGGGGAAACTATGGCTACACCTTC. Translation: CASSVGRGGNYGYTF.

CDR3 protein: CASSSGTGWADTQYF. CDR3 coding DNA: TGTGCCAGCAGTTCCGGGACAGGGTGGGCAGATACGCAGTATTTT. This sequence joins TRBV11-3 and TRBJ2-3, with 9 bases fitting TRBD1. CDR3 length: 15 residues. In germline, CDR1 is SGHNT, CDR2 YENEEA. Unmatched junction bases numbered 8, after V lost 6 bases and J lost 4 bases.

The V and J genes are TRBV27 and TRBJ1-5; D may be TRBD1 (6 bases). Germline CDR1 reads MNHEY; CDR2 reads SMNVEV (reference sequence). V dropped 3 bases and J dropped 7 bases, with 13 bases sitting between them. This CDR3 has 14 residues. CDR3: CASSFSGVRQPQHF. In nucleotides, the CDR3 is TGTGCCAGCAGTTTTTCAGGGGTCCGGCAGCCCCAGCATTTT.

There are a few counts of this clone. V is TRBV5-4 and J is TRBJ1-1, with 10 bases lining up with TRBD1. CDR3 length: 15 amino acids. Germline assignment: CDR1 SGHNT and CDR2 YYREEE (reference sequence). J gave up 3 bases and V 5 bases, and 7 bases lay outside the gene matches. This CDR3 is CASRLRTGGHTEAFF. As DNA, the CDR3 is TGTGCCAGCAGACTCAGGACAGGGGGGCACACTGAAGCTTTCTTT.

This chain joins TRBV29-1 and TRBJ2-3; D may be TRBD2 (5 bases). Germline V lookup: CDR1 SQVTM, CDR2 ANQGSEA. V shed 7 bases and J shed 1 base, with 12 bases lying between them. The CDR3 contains 13 residues. The CDR3 protein is CSADDGGTDTQYF. The CDR3 nucleotides are TGCAGCGCCGACGACGGGGGCACAGATACGCAGTATTTT.